Below are 3 T cell receptor beta chains sequenced from a single sample in a study of T cells in Graves' hyperthyroidism and ophthalmopathy. Amplification yielded TCR beta CDR3 regions, with RNA transcripts as the source. First-round RT-PCR of the TCR CDR3 relied on the HTBI primer set. TCRdb reprocessed the multiplex PCR reads with MiXCR, giving one entry per CDR3 protein. Of 600,000 or so distinct CDR3 sequences in the sample, around 13% were seen once. Sequencing input: blood. The source is a woman aged 50 to 60 with Graves' ophthalmopathy.

Concerning this clonotype: A read error is possible here, since a much larger clone lies one base away. The chain combines TRBV7-2 with TRBJ2-7; perhaps TRBD2 as D (5 bases). Germline V gene lookup returns CDR1 SGHTA and CDR2 FQGNSA. CDR3 length: 16 amino acids. The CDR3 is CASSLDSSGLSYEQHF. For the CDR3, the DNA is TGTGCCAGCAGCTTAGATAGCAGCGGTCTCTCCTACGAGCAGCACTTC.

Ten or more counts support this clonotype. The rearrangement uses TRBV7-3 and TRBJ2-1; 9 nucleotides match TRBD2. The CDR3 extends over 17 amino acids. CDR1 is SGHTA, CDR2 FQGTGA, per germline. Losses at the gene ends were 5 bases for V and 8 bases for J; bases not matched to a gene: 16. Written as DNA, the CDR3 is TGTGCCAGCAGCCCCGGCTCTGGCGGGAGGGCCGATGATGAGCAGTTCTTC. This translates into CASSPGSGGRADDEQFF. The full variable domain, its missing parts supplied by reference TRBV7-3 and TRBJ2-1, is GAGVSQTPSNKVTEKGKYVELRCDPISGHTALYWYRQSLGQGPEFLIYFQGTGAADDSGLPNDRFFAVRPEGSVSTLKIQRTERGDSAVYLCASSPGSGGRADDEQFFGPGTRLTVL.

This clonotype came up once. V is TRBV27 and J is TRBJ2-7; TRBD1 matches 9 bases. CDR3 length equals 17 residues. V was pared by 11 bases and J by 2 bases, with 19 bases of the junction left unmatched. CDR1 is MNHEY, CDR2 SMNVEV, per germline (reference sequence). For the CDR3, the DNA is TGTGCCGCCGAGGGGCCTCAACCCGGGACAGGGACCTACGAGCAGTACTTC. Translation: CAAEGPQPGTGTYEQYF.